Each of the 22 T cell receptor beta chains below was sequenced from the same sample in a study of T cell responses to AZD1222 COVID-19 vaccine. This table comes from immunoSEQ multiplex PCR, and its TCRdb copy is limited to in-frame clones, with some not included. Among under 120,000 clones, 70% to 90% were seen once, and the ten largest hold about 2.5%. Sequenced material: peripheral blood, taken 28 days after the second AZD1222 dose. The receptors originated from an adult who received the AZD1222 COVID-19 vaccine.

The rearrangement joins TRBV19 to TRBJ1-2, with D uncertain. Germline loops: CDR1 LNHDA, CDR2 SQIVND (reference sequence). V lost 1 base and J 2 bases, leaving 11 bases between the germline ends. This CDR3 contains 15 residues. CDR3 protein: CASSIGNGRNYGYTF. The CDR3 nucleotides are TGTGCCAGTAGTATAGGGAACGGGAGGAACTATGGCTACACCTTC.

This chain joins TRBV5-1 and TRBJ1-1; 8 bases agree with TRBD1. CDR1 and CDR2 (germline): SGHRS, YFSETQ. The CDR3 is made up of 12 amino acids. Trimming cost V 8 bases and J 1 base; bases outside gene matches: 1. The CDR3 DNA is TGCGCCAGTGGACAGGGGAACACTGAAGCTTTCTTT. Its translation is CASGQGNTEAFF.

The chain links TRBV7-3 to TRBJ2-2; TRBD2 agrees at 14 bases. The CDR3 consists of 17 residues. CDR1 and CDR2 (germline): SGHTA, FQGTGA. V shed 5 bases and J 7 bases; nucleotides not matched to a gene: 9. Written as DNA, the CDR3 is TGTGCCAGCAGCCCCGGACTAGCGGGAGGAGCTGGCGGGGAGCTGTTTTTT. It translates to CASSPGLAGGAGGELFF.

The J gene is TRBJ1-4, the V gene TRBV7-9, with TRBD1 identical over 7 bases. In germline, CDR1 is SEHNR, CDR2 FQNEAQ (reference sequence). The CDR3 has 14 residues. With 2 bases clipped from V and 7 bases from J, the junction kept 4 bases outside the gene matches. CDR3 residues: CASSLRQGAEKLFF. CDR3 sequence (DNA): TGTGCCAGCAGCTTAAGACAGGGCGCTGAAAAACTGTTTTTT.

This chain links TRBV30 with TRBJ1-2, with TRBD1 as a possible D gene (5 bases). CDR3 length: 15 amino acids. The ends were cut back, 6 bases at V and 4 bases at J, with 21 bases in the middle. Germline loops: CDR1 GTSNPN, CDR2 SVGIG (reference sequence). The CDR3 nucleotides are TGTGCCTGCGTGAGAGGAGGGGTGGCTAGCTATGGCTACACCTTC. Residues: CACVRGGVASYGYTF.

This chain uses TRBV11-2 with TRBJ2-7; 8 bases are a match to TRBD2. V was clipped by 1 base and J by 7 bases; unmatched bases: 15. Germline V gene lookup returns CDR1 SGHAT and CDR2 FQNNGV. This CDR3 spans 17 amino acids. CDR3 nucleotide sequence: TGTGCCAGCAGCTTAGGGGGCCAACTAGCGGTCCGTGGGGAGCAGTACTTC. This codes for CASSLGGQLAVRGEQYF.

On this clone: Additional DNA sequences in this sample encode the identical CDR3. The gene calls are TRBV7-3 and TRBJ2-3, with D possibly matching TRBD1 (6 bases). The CDR3 length is 14 residues. Germline CDR1 reads SGHTA; CDR2 reads FQGTGA. Trimming took 2 bases from V and 0 from J, leaving 6 bases between them. This CDR3 is CASSLGTSTDTQYF. The CDR3 bases are TGTGCCAGCAGCTTAGGGACAAGCACAGATACGCAGTATTTT.

This clone was detected once. The chain joins TRBV7-2 to TRBJ2-7, with no clear D. CDR1 and CDR2 from the germline V gene are SGHTA and FQGNSA. The CDR3 is 15 residues long. With 1 base removed from V and 2 bases from J, the gap between germline ends came to 12 bases. For the CDR3, the DNA is TGTGCCAGCAGCTTAGATGAGGTCATTACCTACGAGCAGTACTTC. It codes for CASSLDEVITYEQYF.

The genes are TRBV29-1 and TRBJ1-2; D not certain. The CDR3 contains 10 residues. The germline V and J ends were trimmed by 3 bases and 4 bases, with 3 bases remaining between them. Looked up from germline, CDR1 is SQVTM and CDR2 is ANQGSEA. CDR3 in amino acids: CSVDFYGYTF. The CDR3 bases are TGCAGCGTTGACTTCTATGGCTACACCTTC.

This clone was counted only a few times. The chain is built from TRBV10-2 and TRBJ2-1; 13 bases fit TRBD2. Losses at the gene ends were 0 bases for V and 6 bases for J; bases not matched to a gene: 8. This CDR3 has 18 amino acids. CDR1 and CDR2 from the germline V gene are WSHSY and SAAADI. As DNA, the CDR3 is TGCGCCAGCAGTGAGTCCCTTTCACTAGCGGGGGGGGGCAATGAGCAGTTCTTC. Translated: CASSESLSLAGGGNEQFF.

This sequence joins TRBV6-6 and TRBJ2-3; D gene uncertain. Trimming stripped 0 bases from V and 6 bases from J, with 4 bases between. The CDR3 length is 12 residues. Germline loops: CDR1 MNHNY, CDR2 SVGAGI (reference sequence). CDR3 in amino acids: CASSYSGDTQYF. CDR3 DNA: TGTGCCAGCAGTTACTCGGGGGATACGCAGTATTTT.

V gene TRBV10-3 combines with J gene TRBJ1-1; possibly TRBD1 for D (5 bases). Between the trimmed V and J ends, which lost 11 bases and 1 base, there was a span of 11 bases. Germline values: CDR1 ENHRY, CDR2 SYGVKD. CDR3 length equals 12 residues. This CDR3 is CAVETENTEAFF. The CDR3 DNA reads as TGTGCCGTGGAGACAGAGAACACTGAAGCTTTCTTT.

The CDR3 protein is CASSIEDQPQHF. CDR3 DNA sequence: TGTGCCAGTAGTATAGAGGATCAGCCCCAGCATTTT. The chain uses TRBV19 and TRBJ1-5; D unclear. Trimming cost V 0 bases and J 5 bases, with 2 bases left between them. CDR1 and CDR2 (germline): LNHDA, SQIVND (reference sequence). This CDR3 has 12 amino acids.

The chain is built from TRBV28 and TRBJ1-1; a weak D match, TRBD1 (5 bases). CDR1 is MDHEN and CDR2 is SYDVKM in the germline V gene. V was trimmed by 6 bases and J by 1 base, leaving 27 bases between them. The CDR3 spans 19 residues. The CDR3 sequence is CASSLPSHGTQYKNTEAFF. The CDR3 nucleotides read TGTGCCAGCAGCCTCCCAAGTCACGGGACCCAATACAAGAACACTGAAGCTTTCTTT.

The count of this clone is one. The V and J genes are TRBV28 and TRBJ2-7; D gene uncertain. The V gene's germline CDR1 is MDHEN and CDR2 SYDVKM. The CDR3 has 14 residues. V lost 5 bases and J 2 bases, leaving 13 bases between the germline ends. CDR3 DNA sequence: TGTGCCAGCAGTCAAGCTTATTCACCCTACGAGCAGTACTTC. Amino acids: CASSQAYSPYEQYF.

This chain links TRBV27 with TRBJ2-1; perhaps TRBD2 as D (6 bases). The V gene lost 2 bases and the J gene lost 0 bases, with 8 bases spanning the gap. Germline CDR1 reads MNHEY; CDR2 reads SMNVEV (reference sequence). This CDR3 has 15 residues. The CDR3 coding sequence is TGTGCCAGCAGTTTAAGGGACTCCTCCTACAATGAGCAGTTCTTC. Translated, it gives CASSLRDSSYNEQFF.

The gene calls are TRBV28 and TRBJ2-7, with D possibly TRBD1 on 5 matching bases. The germline gives CDR1 MDHEN, CDR2 SYDVKM. With 8 bases removed from V and 3 bases from J, the gap between germline ends came to 11 bases. This CDR3 contains 12 residues. The CDR3 reads CASGPQVYEQYF. For the CDR3, the DNA is TGTGCCAGCGGCCCACAGGTCTACGAGCAGTACTTC.

V is TRBV28 and J is TRBJ2-7; no clear D gene. V was pared by 8 bases and J by 4 bases, with 9 bases between. The CDR3 runs to 11 residues. Germline V gene lookup returns CDR1 MDHEN and CDR2 SYDVKM. Here the CDR3 reads CASARHYEQYF. The CDR3 region has the DNA TGTGCCAGCGCACGACATTACGAGCAGTACTTC.

This chain connects TRBV7-9 to TRBJ2-2; weak D call: TRBD1 (6 bases). This CDR3 spans 17 amino acids. V was cut by 1 base and J by 4 bases, with 16 bases left in between. Germline V lookup: CDR1 SEHNR, CDR2 FQNEAQ (reference sequence). The chain's CDR3 is CASSLVGQYPFTGELFF. CDR3 nucleotide sequence: TGTGCCAGCAGCTTAGTCGGACAGTATCCCTTCACCGGGGAGCTGTTTTTT.

V is TRBV5-1 and J is TRBJ1-6; D is uncertain. V shed 3 bases and J shed 8 bases, with 12 bases lying between them. Looked up from germline, CDR1 is SGHRS and CDR2 is YFSETQ. The CDR3 spans 14 residues. CDR3 nucleotide sequence: TGCGCCAGCAGCTCCGGACGGGTGGATTCACCCCTCCACTTT. Its translation is CASSSGRVDSPLHF.

This chain joins TRBV19 and TRBJ2-1; D not resolved. Germline CDR1 LNHDA, CDR2 SQIVND (reference sequence). Trimming took 5 bases from V and 3 from J, leaving 11 bases between them. This CDR3 contains 14 residues. DNA for the CDR3: TGTGCCAGTAGTCCCTCGGGCAGCTACAATGAGCAGTTCTTC. Its protein product is CASSPSGSYNEQFF.

V gene TRBV7-2 combines with J gene TRBJ2-7; D is perhaps TRBD2 (5 bases). V dropped 2 bases and J dropped 2 bases, with 22 bases sitting between them. CDR3 length: 18 residues. Germline assignment: CDR1 SGHTA and CDR2 FQGNSA. The CDR3 spells CASSLNSPVAGGTYEQYF. In DNA, the CDR3 is TGTGCCAGCAGCTTAAATTCGCCTGTAGCCGGAGGAACCTACGAGCAGTACTTC. Filled out from reference TRBV7-2 and TRBJ2-7, the complete variable domain reads GAGVSQSPSNKVTEKGKDVELRCDPISGHTALYWYRQSLGQGLEFLIYFQGNSAPDKSGLPSDRFSAERTGGSVSTLTIQRTQQEDSAVYLCASSLNSPVAGGTYEQYFGPGTRLTVT.